This TCR beta chain was recorded in a study of molecular identifiers for immune sequencing clone quantification. Study results and limitations: The share of molecules held by clones above 20 RNA copies was over 98% in effector cells and under 1% in naive cells.

TCRdb recomputed calls from the PCR reads with MiXCR, one row per CDR3 protein. The sample records 350,000 or so distinct CDR3 sequences, roughly a fifth being singletons. Naive CD8 T cells were sorted, and the gate applied was CD8+CD4-CCR7+CD45RA+. Turning to this clonotype: Its antigen remains unknown.

Trimming took 0 bases from V and 1 from J, leaving 11 bases between them. Germline CDR1 ENHRY, CDR2 SYGVKD. The CDR3 length is 16 residues. The sample was naive CD8+ T cells from blood, with Jurkat cell RNA spiked in. Subset defined: FACS-sorted CD8+CD4-CCR7+CD45RA+ naive T cells. This TCR was sampled from a human donor in good health. Some libraries in this study had Jurkat cell RNA spiked in. This chain joins TRBV10-3 and TRBJ2-3; D possibly corresponds to TRBD2 (6 bases). The CDR3 sequence: CAISESGGRRTDTQYF. Here the CDR3 DNA reads TGTGCCATCAGTGAGTCCGGGGGTCGGCGCACAGATACGCAGTATTTT.